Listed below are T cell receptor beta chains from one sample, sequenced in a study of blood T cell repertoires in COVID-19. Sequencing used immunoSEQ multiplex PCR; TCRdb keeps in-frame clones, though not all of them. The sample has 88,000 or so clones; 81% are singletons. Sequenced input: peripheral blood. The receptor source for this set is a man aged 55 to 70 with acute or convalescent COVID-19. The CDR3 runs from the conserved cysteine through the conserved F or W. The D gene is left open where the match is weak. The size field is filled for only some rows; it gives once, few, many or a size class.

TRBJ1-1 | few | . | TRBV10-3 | TGTGCCATCCGGGGGGCCACTGAAGCTTTCTTT | CAIRGATEAFF
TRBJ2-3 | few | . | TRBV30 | TGTGCCTGGAGTCCCCAGGGCTTCCCTGATACGCAGTATTTT | CAWSPQGFPDTQYF
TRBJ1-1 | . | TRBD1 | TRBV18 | TGTGCCAGCTCTCGGGGACAGGGGACCACTGAAGCTTTCTTT | CASSRGQGTTEAFF
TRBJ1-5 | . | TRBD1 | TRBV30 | TGTGCCTGGAGGGCGCAGGGGGCTCATCAGCCCCAGCATTTT | CAWRAQGAHQPQHF
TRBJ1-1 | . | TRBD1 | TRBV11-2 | TGTGCCAGCAGCTTAACAGGGGACGCGAAAGCTTTCTTT | CASSLTGDAKAFF
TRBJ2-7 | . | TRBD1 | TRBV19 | TGTGCCAGTACCCGGGATAGGGCAGGGGGCATGAACGAGCAGTACTTC | CASTRDRAGGMNEQYF
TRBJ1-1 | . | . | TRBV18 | TGTGCCAGCTCACTTTTGGGGGGGAACACTGAAGCTTTCTTT | CASSLLGGNTEAFF
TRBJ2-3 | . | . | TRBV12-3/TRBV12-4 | TGTGCCAGCAGCCAGATATCAGATACGCAGTATTTT | CASSQISDTQYF
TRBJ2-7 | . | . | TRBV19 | TGTGCCAGTAGTGCGGACAACGCCTACGAGCAGTACTTC | CASSADNAYEQYF
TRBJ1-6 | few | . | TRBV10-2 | TGCGCCAGCAGTGAGGCTGCAGGGTCACCCCTCCACTTT | CASSEAAGSPLHF
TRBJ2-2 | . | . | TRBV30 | TGTGCCTGGTCTAGGGGGACACTAATGAACACCGGGGAGCTGTTTTTT | CAWSRGTLMNTGELFF